The 22 T cell receptor beta chains in this list originate from one sample, sequenced in a study of shared clonotypes between healthy human individuals (dated by TCRdb to about 2020). Library generation was performed with the immunoSEQ multiplex PCR assay. Here the immuneACCESS table is served through TCRdb, limited to in-frame sequences with V and J called. Missing clones are a known gap in these copies; in checked studies unresolved V genes cover under half, and the rest lacks a known reason. The table for this sample lists over 2 million clones; 92% of them were counted only once. Approximately 0.41% of the sample lies in the top ten. Source material: naive CD4+ T cells from PBMCs. According to the study, the label for this sample's cell subset or site signals: CD45RA+ positively selected. Receptor source: a man aged 18-30 years in good health. Some clones in this sample may be carry-over from other donors' samples.

This chain connects TRBV10-3 to TRBJ1-1; D is unresolved. The CDR3 consists of 13 residues. V was pared by 3 bases and J by 6 bases, with 11 bases between. Germline V gene data show CDR1 as ENHRY and CDR2 as SYGVKD. The CDR3 sequence is CAISDQPRAEAFF. In nucleotides, the CDR3 is TGTGCCATCAGTGACCAGCCGAGGGCTGAAGCTTTCTTT.

This chain joins TRBV7-8 and TRBJ2-7, with 15 bases aligning to TRBD2. Trimming at V came to 5 bases and at J to 7 bases, leaving 18 bases not matched to a gene. This CDR3 is built from 19 residues. The germline V gene encodes CDR1 SGHVS and CDR2 FQNEAQ. The CDR3 DNA follows: TGTGCCAGCAGCCCCGGGGGCGGACTAGCGGGAGGGCCCCGGGTAGAGCAGTACTTC. Translation: CASSPGGGLAGGPRVEQYF. Looking up the rest from reference TRBV7-8 and TRBJ2-7 gives the full variable domain: GAGVSQSPRYKVAKRGQDVALRCDPISGHVSLFWYQQALGQGPEFLTYFQNEAQLDKSGLPSDRFFAERPEGSVSTLKIQRTQQEDSAVYLCASSPGGGLAGGPRVEQYFGPGTRLTVT.

In regard to this clone: Other DNA sequences of this sample code for an identical CDR3. This chain connects TRBV19 to TRBJ2-7; no reliable D call. Trimming removed 3 bases at V and 0 bases at J, with 6 bases between. The CDR3 consists of 13 residues. Germline CDR1 LNHDA, CDR2 SQIVND (reference sequence). CDR3 in amino acids: CASSIRVSYEQYF. CDR3 nucleotides: TGTGCCAGTAGTATCCGGGTCTCCTACGAGCAGTACTTC. Full variable domain (remainder filled in from reference TRBV19 and TRBJ2-7): DGGITQSPKYLFRKEGQNVTLSCEQNLNHDAMYWYRQDPGQGLRLIYYSQIVNDFQKGDIAEGYSVSREKKESFPLTVTSAQKNPTAFYLCASSIRVSYEQYFGPGTRLTVT.

The rearrangement links TRBV9 to TRBJ2-3; D is undetermined. Trimming removed 4 bases from V and 1 base from J, with 13 bases in between. This CDR3 has 15 amino acids. Germline assignment: CDR1 SGDLS and CDR2 YYNGEE. CDR3 nucleotide sequence: TGTGCCAGCAGCCGTTCGGAAAGGGGCACAGATACGCAGTATTTT. It yields the protein CASSRSERGTDTQYF.

J is TRBJ2-2 and V is TRBV7-8, with D maybe TRBD2 (6 bases). In germline, CDR1 is SGHVS, CDR2 FQNEAQ. The CDR3 consists of 16 residues. V gave up 0 bases and J gave up 2 bases, with 10 bases separating them. DNA of the CDR3: TGTGCCAGCAGCTTAGCGCGGGGAGACAACACCGGGGAGCTGTTTTTT. This sequence encodes CASSLARGDNTGELFF.

Only a few counts were recorded for this clone. The sample carries other DNA sequences with the same CDR3. The genes are TRBV28 and TRBJ1-1; D not resolved. CDR1 and CDR2 from the germline V gene are MDHEN and SYDVKM. The germline V and J ends were trimmed by 3 bases and 2 bases, with 7 bases remaining between them. This CDR3 contains 13 residues. The CDR3 DNA reads TGTGCCAGCAGTTTGTGGGTAAACACTGAAGCTTTCTTT. Amino acid sequence: CASSLWVNTEAFF.

The chain is built from TRBV27 and TRBJ2-1, with TRBD2 identical over 7 bases. In germline, CDR1 is MNHEY, CDR2 SMNVEV (reference sequence). CDR3 length: 16 residues. Trimming at V came to 4 bases and at J to 4 bases, leaving 10 bases not matched to a gene. In DNA, the CDR3 is TGTGCCAGCAGTTCGGTAGGCGGGGGAAATTACAATGAGCAGTTCTTC. It specifies CASSSVGGGNYNEQFF.

The genes are TRBV19 and TRBJ2-7; a weak D match, TRBD2 (5 bases). Germline V CDR1 and CDR2: LNHDA, SQIVND (reference sequence). The CDR3 loop spans 14 amino acids. Trimming left V 6 bases short and J 0 bases short, with 12 bases between. The CDR3 protein is CASRQSGSSYEQYF. CDR3 sequence (DNA): TGTGCCAGTAGGCAGAGTGGGAGCTCCTACGAGCAGTACTTC.

This chain joins TRBV5-1 and TRBJ2-7; TRBD1 matches 8 bases. Germline-derived CDR1 and CDR2 are SGHRS and YFSETQ. The CDR3 sequence is 13 residues long. V lost 5 bases to trimming and J lost 3 bases; unmatched junction nucleotides: 4. CDR3 bases: TGCGCCAGCAGGCCGACAGGGGACTACGAGCAGTACTTC. Translating it yields CASRPTGDYEQYF.

The V gene is TRBV14, the J gene TRBJ2-4; D might be TRBD1 (5 bases). The germline V and J ends were trimmed by 0 bases and 8 bases, with 14 bases remaining between them. Germline CDR1 and CDR2: SGHDN and FVKESK. This CDR3 is 15 amino acids long. CDR3 sequence reads: CASSQETDPRDIQYF. The CDR3 bases are TGTGCCAGCAGCCAAGAAACAGACCCCAGGGACATTCAGTACTTC.

CDR3 in DNA: TGTGCCATCAGTGAACATAGGCGGGGCCTCACAGATACGCAGTATTTT. Its translation: CAISEHRRGLTDTQYF. The rearrangement links TRBV10-3 to TRBJ2-3, with a possible D match to TRBD2 (6 bases). Germline values: CDR1 ENHRY, CDR2 SYGVKD. Trimming removed 3 bases at V and 2 bases at J, with 15 bases between. The CDR3 length is 16 residues.

The J gene is TRBJ2-3, the V gene TRBV5-4, with D perhaps TRBD1 (6 bases). CDR1 SGHNT and CDR2 YYREEE come from the germline V gene (reference sequence). The length of the CDR3 is 17 residues. V shed 0 bases and J shed 0 bases, with 14 bases lying between them. The CDR3 here is CASSLGGRRVSTDTQYF. The CDR3 nucleotides are TGTGCCAGCAGCTTGGGGGGGCGCAGGGTAAGCACAGATACGCAGTATTTT.

V is TRBV19 and J is TRBJ1-1; the match to TRBD1 covers 8 bases. Per the germline V gene, CDR1 is LNHDA and CDR2 is SQIVND (reference sequence). The CDR3 extends over 13 amino acids. V trimming: 8 bases; J trimming: 4 bases; junction bases outside the gene matches: 6. The CDR3 reads CASRQGKGTEAFF. The CDR3 DNA reads as TGTGCCAGTCGACAGGGGAAGGGCACTGAAGCTTTCTTT.

This chain uses TRBV7-8 with TRBJ1-2; D may be TRBD1 (5 bases). The V end lost 4 bases, the J end lost 2 bases, and 11 bases lay between the germline ends. Germline V gene data show CDR1 as SGHVS and CDR2 as FQNEAQ. This CDR3 is 14 amino acids long. The CDR3: CASSSRRGNYGYTF. The DNA for the CDR3 is TGTGCCAGCAGCTCAAGGCGGGGGAACTATGGCTACACCTTC.

The chain carries TRBV5-6 and TRBJ2-3; D possibly corresponds to TRBD2 (6 bases). CDR3 length: 13 residues. Trimming shortened V by 5 bases and J by 1 base, and 8 bases separated the two germline ends. CDR1 and CDR2 (germline): SGHDT, YYEEEE. CDR3 amino acids: CASRPGGTDTQYF. CDR3 bases: TGTGCCAGCAGACCGGGGGGCACAGATACGCAGTATTTT.

V and J are TRBV10-2 and TRBJ2-3, with 8 bases lining up with TRBD2. The CDR3 loop spans 13 amino acids. Germline V gene lookup returns CDR1 WSHSY and CDR2 SAAADI. Losses at the gene ends were 7 bases for V and 5 bases for J; bases not matched to a gene: 5. The CDR3, as DNA: TGCGCCAGCAAGGCGGGAGGCGGAGATACGCAGTATTTT. The encoded protein is CASKAGGGDTQYF.

This chain's CDR3 is CASSSQDRGSNQPQHF. CDR3 nucleotide sequence: TGTGCCAGCAGTTCCCAGGACAGGGGGAGCAATCAGCCCCAGCATTTT. The V gene is TRBV6-6, the J gene TRBJ1-5; TRBD1 agrees at 10 bases. J gave up 1 base and V 4 bases, and 4 bases lay outside the gene matches. CDR3 length: 16 residues. CDR1 MNHNY and CDR2 SVGAGI come from the germline V gene (reference sequence).

This sequence joins TRBV6-6 and TRBJ2-6, with 9 bases fitting TRBD1. J lost 6 bases, V lost 7 bases, and 4 bases had no gene match. The CDR3 loop spans 14 amino acids. The V gene's germline CDR1 is MNHNY and CDR2 SVGAGI (reference sequence). The CDR3, as DNA: TGTGCCAGCAATACAGGGGGCTCGGCCAACGTCCTGACTTTC. Its protein product is CASNTGGSANVLTF.

V usage is TRBV18 and J usage is TRBJ2-7; D gene ambiguous. Trimming pared 6 bases from V and 7 bases from J, leaving 16 bases between. The CDR3 is made up of 13 amino acids. Germline assignment: CDR1 KGHSH and CDR2 LQKENI. The CDR3 is CASSPRGPAEQYF. Written as DNA, the CDR3 is TGTGCCAGCTCCCCCCGTGGTCCGGCTGAGCAGTACTTC.

This CDR3 reads CASSGQAGSTDTQYF. The CDR3 DNA is TGTGCCAGCAGCGGCCAAGCGGGGAGCACAGATACGCAGTATTTT. This chain uses TRBV7-3 with TRBJ2-3, with 7 bases that match TRBD2. There are 15 residues in the CDR3. J gave up 0 bases and V 5 bases, and 5 bases lay outside the gene matches. The V gene's germline CDR1 is SGHTA and CDR2 FQGTGA.

The J gene is TRBJ1-6, the V gene TRBV11-2; TRBD1 matches at 7 bases. V gave up 5 bases and J gave up 7 bases; unmatched junction bases: 8. Germline assignment: CDR1 SGHAT and CDR2 FQNNGV. CDR3 length equals 15 residues. CDR3 in DNA: TGTGCCAGCAGCGCCTCGACAGGGTTCAATTCACCCCTCCACTTT. It yields the protein CASSASTGFNSPLHF.

Regarding this clone: The same CDR3 can be traced to other DNA sequences in this sample. The rearrangement uses TRBV9 and TRBJ2-3; TRBD2 aligns across 9 bases. The junction had 3 bases not matched to a gene; V was cut back by 4 bases and J by 0 bases. Germline V gene data show CDR1 as SGDLS and CDR2 as YYNGEE. CDR3 size: 15 residues. The CDR3 spells CASSRTSASTDTQYF. The CDR3 nucleotides read TGTGCCAGCAGCCGGACTAGCGCGAGCACAGATACGCAGTATTTT.